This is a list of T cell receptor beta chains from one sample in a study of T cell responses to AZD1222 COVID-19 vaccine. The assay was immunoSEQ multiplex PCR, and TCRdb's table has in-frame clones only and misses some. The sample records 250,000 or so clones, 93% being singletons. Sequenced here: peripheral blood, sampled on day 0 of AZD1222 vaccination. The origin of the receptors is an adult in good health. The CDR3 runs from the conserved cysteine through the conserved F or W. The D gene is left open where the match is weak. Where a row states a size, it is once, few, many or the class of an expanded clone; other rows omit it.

DNA: TGTGCCAGCAGCGTAGCGGGAGGTTACGTAGAGACCCAGTACTTC
CDR3: CASSVAGGYVETQYF
D: TRBD2
J: TRBJ2-5
V: TRBV9
size: .

DNA: TGTGCCAGCAGCTCGGACGGGACCTATGGCTACACCTTC
CDR3: CASSSDGTYGYTF
D: .
J: TRBJ1-2
V: TRBV5-4
size: .

DNA: TGTGCCAGCAGTCGTAGCGGGAGCTTTGAGCAGTTCTTC
CDR3: CASSRSGSFEQFF
D: TRBD2
J: TRBJ2-1
V: TRBV28
size: .

DNA: TGTGCCAGCAGTGAATTACTTCGGACAGGGGTGACTGAAAAACTGTTTTTT
CDR3: CASSELLRTGVTEKLFF
D: TRBD1
J: TRBJ1-4
V: TRBV6-1
size: .

DNA: TGCGCCAGCAGCTTGGAGGCCTTGAGGGATGAGCAGTTCTTC
CDR3: CASSLEALRDEQFF
D: .
J: TRBJ2-1
V: TRBV5-1
size: .

DNA: TGTGCCAGCAGTCAGCCGGGACCTTATAATTCACCCCTCCACTTT
CDR3: CASSQPGPYNSPLHF
D: .
J: TRBJ1-6
V: TRBV28
size: .

DNA: TGTGCCAGCAACCGGGGACTTCCCTACGAGCAGTACTTC
CDR3: CASNRGLPYEQYF
D: .
J: TRBJ2-7
V: TRBV12-3/TRBV12-4
size: .

DNA: TGTGCCAGCAGCCATTCGGGGGGCGTCACTGAAGCTTTCTTT
CDR3: CASSHSGGVTEAFF
D: .
J: TRBJ1-1
V: TRBV16
size: .

DNA: TGCGCCAGCAGCCCAACCACCAGGGGAGTAGGTGGAAACACCATATATTTT
CDR3: CASSPTTRGVGGNTIYF
D: .
J: TRBJ1-3
V: TRBV4-1
size: once

DNA: TGTGCCACCAGTGATGGAGGACGGAGCGCCTACGAGCAGTACTTC
CDR3: CATSDGGRSAYEQYF
D: .
J: TRBJ2-7
V: TRBV24-1
size: few

DNA: TGCGCCAGCAGCCACCTACAGGGCATCGACACTGAAGCTTTCTTT
CDR3: CASSHLQGIDTEAFF
D: .
J: TRBJ1-1
V: TRBV4-1
size: .